The 7 T cell receptor beta chains given below trace back to one sample, sequenced in a study of T cell responses to AZD1222 COVID-19 vaccine. Clones were read by immunoSEQ multiplex PCR, and TCRdb kept only the in-frame ones, dropping some. Of 150,000 or so clones in the sample, 92% were seen once. The input for sequencing was peripheral blood, taken on day 0 of AZD1222 vaccination. The receptor source for this set is an adult in good health.

The V call is TRBV5-4, the J call TRBJ2-1, with TRBD1 matching 7 bases. With 3 bases clipped from V and 1 base from J, the junction kept 1 base outside the gene matches. Germline V lookup: CDR1 SGHNT, CDR2 YYREEE (reference sequence). The CDR3 runs 14 residues. In DNA, the CDR3 is TGTGCCAGCAGCTCGGGACAGTCCTACAATGAGCAGTTCTTC. Translating it yields CASSSGQSYNEQFF.

The J gene is TRBJ1-1, the V gene TRBV23-1; D might be TRBD1 (5 bases). Being an ORF, TRBV23-1 has a function that is uncertain. V dropped 7 bases and J dropped 6 bases, with 21 bases sitting between them. The CDR3 has 15 residues. CDR3 DNA sequence: TGCGCCAGCATCAACAGGTTGGGGATAAAGGCTGAAGCTTTCTTT. Protein sequence: CASINRLGIKAEAFF.

CDR3 in amino acids: CASSLRGRHTDTQYF. CDR3 nucleotide sequence: TGTGCCAGCAGCTTACGCGGGAGACACACAGATACGCAGTATTTT. The V and J genes are TRBV7-9 and TRBJ2-3, with 7 nucleotides matching TRBD2. V dropped 2 bases and J dropped 2; count of bases not matched to a gene: 4. The CDR3 covers 15 residues. The germline V gene encodes CDR1 SEHNR and CDR2 FQNEAQ (reference sequence). The entire variable domain, with the rest obtained from reference TRBV7-9 and TRBJ2-3, is as follows: DTGVSQNPRHKITKRGQNVTFRCDPISEHNRLYWYRQTLGQGPEFLTYFQNEAQLEKSRLLSDRFSAERPKGSFSTLEIQRTEQGDSAMYLCASSLRGRHTDTQYFGPGTRLTVL.

The rearrangement joins TRBV7-9 to TRBJ2-2; no reliable D call. The V end was cut by 1 base, the J end by 5 bases, with 8 bases between. This CDR3 has 14 residues. Germline CDR1 SEHNR, CDR2 FQNEAQ (reference sequence). Here the CDR3 reads CASSLDTRTGELFF. DNA for the CDR3: TGTGCCAGCAGCTTAGACACGCGGACCGGGGAGCTGTTTTTT.

This clone was counted only a few times. Different DNA sequences within this sample yield the same CDR3. The chain employs TRBV5-1 and TRBJ1-2, with unresolved D. Looked up from germline, CDR1 is SGHRS and CDR2 is YFSETQ. Trimming took off 0 bases at V and 6 bases at J, with 6 bases between the two ends. There are 12 residues in the CDR3. CDR3 nucleotides: TGCGCCAGCAGCTTGGCAGGAGATGGCTACACCTTC. The encoded protein is CASSLAGDGYTF.

The chain employs TRBV28 and TRBJ1-5; possible D gene TRBD1, 5 bases. This CDR3 has 16 residues. The V and J ends lost 7 bases and 4 bases respectively, with 20 bases between them. Germline V gives CDR1 MDHEN, CDR2 SYDVKM. In nucleotides, the CDR3 is TGTGCCAGCACATATACCAGGGCTTCCTTAAATCAGCCCCAGCATTTT. It translates to CASTYTRASLNQPQHF.

The V call is TRBV3-1 (or the pseudogene TRBV3-2), the J call TRBJ1-4; no clear D gene. There are 15 residues in the CDR3. The germline V gene has CDR1 LGHDT and CDR2 YNNKEL (reference sequence). V was shortened by 9 bases and J by 3 bases, with 17 bases between the two germline ends. This CDR3 is CASTVSGGSNEKLFF. The CDR3 bases are TGTGCCAGTACAGTCTCCGGAGGTTCTAATGAAAAACTGTTTTTT.